Listed below are T cell receptor beta chains from one sample, sequenced in a study of blood T cell repertoires in COVID-19. Only in-frame clones appear in the TCRdb table, and some are missing; sequencing was by immunoSEQ multiplex PCR. Of a few hundred thousand clones in the sample, around 87% were seen once. Sequenced input: peripheral blood. Every receptor here comes from a woman aged 45-65 years who had recovered from COVID-19. CDR3s include the opening cysteine and the closing phenylalanine or tryptophan. The D gene is left open where the match is weak. Where a row states a size, it is once, few, many or the class of an expanded clone; other rows omit it.

>TRBV23-1|.|TRBJ2-7|.
CASSHTGTPTYEQYF
TGCGCCAGCAGTCACACCGGGACACCCACCTACGAGCAGTACTTC
>TRBV18|TRBD2|TRBJ2-5|.
CASSYTGTSGRETQYF
TGTGCCAGCTCTTATACTGGGACTAGCGGGAGAGAGACCCAGTACTTC
>TRBV19|.|TRBJ2-2|.
CASSTPGGGSGELFF
TGTGCCAGTAGTACCCCGGGGGGCGGGTCTGGGGAGCTGTTTTTT
>TRBV28|TRBD2|TRBJ2-7|once
CASRWTGTGGEQYF
TGTGCCAGCAGATGGACCGGGACGGGGGGCGAGCAGTACTTC
>TRBV3-1/TRBV3-2|TRBD2|TRBJ2-1|.
CASSPRTSGYSGNEQFF
TGTGCCAGCAGCCCCCGGACTAGCGGGTACTCGGGGAATGAGCAGTTCTTC
>TRBV5-1|TRBD2|TRBJ2-1|.
CASSLLAGEYNEQFF
TGCGCCAGCAGCTTACTAGCGGGAGAATACAATGAGCAGTTCTTC
>TRBV11-2|TRBD1|TRBJ2-7|.
CASSPAWGTGAHEQYF
TGTGCCAGCAGCCCCGCGTGGGGGACAGGGGCGCACGAGCAGTACTTC
>TRBV28|.|TRBJ1-1|.
CASNPSGGANTEAFF
TGTGCCAGCAATCCCTCTGGGGGGGCCAACACTGAAGCTTTCTTT
>TRBV3-1/TRBV3-2|.|TRBJ2-3|.
CASSQRVEGTDTQYF
TGTGCCAGCAGCCAACGCGTTGAAGGCACAGATACGCAGTATTTT
>TRBV9|.|TRBJ2-7|.
CASSITGDSGGEQYF
TGTGCCAGCAGCATTACAGGGGACTCCGGGGGCGAGCAGTACTTC
>TRBV28|TRBD2|TRBJ2-1|.
CAIVSPSGNTYNEQFF
TGTGCCATCGTCTCCCCTAGCGGCAACACCTACAATGAGCAGTTCTTC
>TRBV7-2|.|TRBJ2-1|.
CASSQTTGVKQFF
TGTGCCAGCAGCCAAACCACCGGGGTAAAACAGTTCTTC
>TRBV6-5|TRBD1|TRBJ1-1|few
CASTPSARGDTEAFF
TGTGCCAGCACCCCCTCGGCCAGGGGGGACACTGAAGCTTTCTTT
>TRBV27|.|TRBJ1-3|once
CASSLWGGGGNTIYF
TGTGCCAGCAGTTTATGGGGAGGCGGGGGAAACACCATATATTTT
>TRBV7-9|.|TRBJ2-1|.
CASSHSNWNEQFF
TGTGCCAGCAGCCACAGTAACTGGAATGAGCAGTTCTTC
>TRBV5-1|.|TRBJ2-7|.
CASSPDRFYEQYF
TGCGCCAGCAGCCCAGACAGGTTCTACGAGCAGTACTTC
>TRBV7-6|.|TRBJ1-6|.
CASSLRGGRNSPLHF
TGTGCCAGCAGCTTAAGGGGGGGGCGGAATTCACCCCTCCACTTT
>TRBV12-3/TRBV12-4|TRBD2|TRBJ2-1|.
CASSPLTSGRLFF
TGTGCCAGCAGTCCTCTAACTAGCGGGAGGCTGTTCTTC
>TRBV3-1/TRBV3-2|.|TRBJ1-1|.
CASSQGIGTEAFF
TGTGCCAGCAGCCAAGGTATCGGGACTGAAGCTTTCTTT
>TRBV6-2/TRBV6-3|.|TRBJ1-5|.
CASSLTDSNQPQHF
TGTGCCAGCAGCCTGACAGATAGCAATCAGCCCCAGCATTTT
>TRBV9|TRBD2|TRBJ2-5|once
CASSVDGGSGETQYF
TGTGCCAGCAGCGTAGACGGCGGGAGTGGAGAGACCCAGTACTTC
>TRBV5-6|.|TRBJ2-7|.
CASSQMTGVQYF
TGTGCCAGCAGCCAAATGACCGGGGTACAGTACTTC
>TRBV9|.|TRBJ2-7|.
CASSVAESGIIPYEQYF
TGTGCCAGCAGCGTAGCTGAATCGGGAATTATCCCCTACGAGCAGTACTTC
>TRBV9|.|TRBJ2-3|.
CASSVARGMADTQYF
TGTGCCAGCAGCGTAGCTCGGGGAATGGCAGATACGCAGTATTTT
>TRBV5-4|TRBD1|TRBJ1-4|.
CASSTTGATNEKLFF
TGTGCCAGCAGTACCACAGGGGCAACTAATGAAAAACTGTTTTTT
>TRBV11-2|TRBD1|TRBJ2-7|.
CASSLDRDYEQYF
TGTGCCAGCAGCCTGGACAGGGACTACGAGCAGTACTTC
>TRBV29-1|TRBD1|TRBJ1-1|.
CSVGQGVLTEAFF
TGCAGCGTGGGACAGGGGGTTTTGACTGAAGCTTTCTTT
>TRBV28|TRBD1|TRBJ1-5|.
CASSPGGVDQPQHF
TGTGCCAGCAGTCCAGGGGGAGTGGATCAGCCCCAGCATTTT
>TRBV10-3|TRBD1|TRBJ1-4|few
CAISGGQGQEKLFF
TGTGCCATCAGTGGGGGACAGGGGCAAGAAAAACTGTTTTTT
>TRBV14|.|TRBJ1-1|.
CASGTGTEAFF
TGTGCCAGCGGAACAGGCACTGAAGCTTTCTTT
>TRBV3-1/TRBV3-2|TRBD2|TRBJ2-3|.
CASSHITSGGALDTQYF
TGTGCCAGCAGCCATATTACTAGCGGGGGGGCATTGGATACGCAGTATTTT
>TRBV3-1/TRBV3-2|.|TRBJ1-6|few
CASSQVAGIASPLHF
TGTGCCAGCAGCCAAGTTGCGGGGATCGCTTCACCCCTCCACTTT
>TRBV6-2/TRBV6-3|.|TRBJ2-7|few
CASSLLSYEQYF
TGTGCCAGCAGTTTGCTATCCTACGAGCAGTACTTC
>TRBV11-3|.|TRBJ2-7|.
CASSPLASSDEQYF
TGTGCCAGCAGCCCGCTGGCTAGTTCGGACGAGCAGTACTTC
>TRBV7-2|.|TRBJ1-6|.
CASSFAGSDSPLHF
TGTGCCAGCAGCTTCGCAGGGTCGGATTCACCCCTCCACTTT
>TRBV5-4|.|TRBJ1-5|.
CASSPQGSNQPQHF
TGTGCCAGCAGCCCACAGGGTAGCAATCAGCCCCAGCATTTT
>TRBV11-2|.|TRBJ1-1|.
CASSLDAPGQENTEAFF
TGTGCCAGCAGCTTAGACGCCCCTGGGCAGGAGAACACTGAAGCTTTCTTT